The TCR beta chain under discussion was sequenced for a study of blood T cell repertoires in COVID-19. Germline CDR1 reads SGHAT; CDR2 reads FQNNGV. The CDR3 runs to 14 residues. Deletions cut 5 bases from V and 0 bases from J, with 8 bases between. The table came from immunoSEQ multiplex PCR; TCRdb's copy has only in-frame clones and leaves some out. The sample contains 90,000 to 120,000 clones, approximately 88% of which appear only once. The chain has TRBV11-2 and TRBJ1-3; unclear D gene. Sequenced input: peripheral blood. The TCR originated in a human donor in a cohort sampled during active COVID-19. CDR3 nucleotide sequence: TGTGCCAGCAGCAGCCGGGGCTCTGGAAACACCATATATTTT. It encodes CASSSRGSGNTIYF.